The source of this T cell receptor (beta chain) is a study of cytomegalovirus exposure and HLA in healthy donors. A single count supports this clone. It was the approximately 130-subject validation cohort, separate from the approximately 700-subject first cohort, to which the donors belonged. V was trimmed by 5 bases and J by 6 bases, leaving 15 bases between them. Germline V gene lookup returns CDR1 SGHDT and CDR2 YYEEEE. This CDR3 spans 13 amino acids. Assay: immunoSEQ multiplex PCR; the TCRdb copy retains only in-frame clones and omits some. The sample includes about 110,000 clones, approximately 96% seen only once; the top ten take roughly 0.7%.

This sequence was found in a woman between 18 and 29 years old in good health and CMV-seronegative. The sequencing input was PBMCs. The chain uses TRBV5-6 and TRBJ2-7; tentatively, D is TRBD2 (5 bases). CDR3 coding DNA: TGTGCCAGCAGTGTGGGAGCTGCCTCCGAGCAGTACTTC. Amino acid sequence: CASSVGAASEQYF.